This is a list of T cell receptor beta chains from one sample in a study of blood T cell repertoires in COVID-19. Here immunoSEQ multiplex PCR was the method, and the copy in TCRdb shows in-frame clones only, minus some. The sample records more than 300,000 clones, 75% to 90% being singletons. Input material: PBMCs or T cells enriched from blood (not recorded which). The receptors here all came from a woman between 50 and 59 years old who had recovered from COVID-19. The CDR3 runs from the conserved cysteine through the conserved F or W. D genes are given only for firm matches. Size is omitted from some rows. Given values are once, few, many or a class for expanded clones.

cdr3_length d_call j_call v_call clone_size cdr3_nt cdr3_aa
14 TRBD1 TRBJ1-1 TRBV5-1 NA TGCGCCAGCACACGACAGGGACTGAACACTGAAGCTTTCTTT CASTRQGLNTEAFF
14 NA TRBJ1-4 TRBV5-1 once TGCGCCAGCAGCTTGGGGAGCATGAATGAAAAACTGTTTTTT CASSLGSMNEKLFF
17 NA TRBJ1-1 TRBV30 once TGTGCCTGGAGTGTGGATGCGGCAGACTCCATGAACACTGAAGCTTTCTTT CAWSVDAADSMNTEAFF
15 TRBD1 TRBJ2-2 TRBV28 NA TGTGCCAGCAGCCCCACCCAGGGGGTAGCCGGGGAGCTGTTTTTT CASSPTQGVAGELFF
15 NA TRBJ1-2 TRBV19 NA TGTGCCAGTAAAGCTTCGGGAATCCCTTCCTATGGCTACACCTTC CASKASGIPSYGYTF
16 TRBD2 TRBJ2-2 TRBV7-2 once TGTGCCAGCAGCTTAGGACTAGCGGCCCTCACCGGGGAGCTGTTTTTT CASSLGLAALTGELFF
14 NA TRBJ1-1 TRBV23-1 NA TGCGCCAGCAGTCAAGCGGGGACGGACACTGAAGCTTTCTTT CASSQAGTDTEAFF
12 NA TRBJ1-4 TRBV7-8 NA TGTGCCAGCCGTGGAGGATACGAAAAACTGTTTTTT CASRGGYEKLFF
14 NA TRBJ2-4 TRBV7-2 NA TGTGCCAGCAGCTTATCCCGGACAGAAGACATTCAGTACTTC CASSLSRTEDIQYF
13 NA TRBJ2-3 TRBV10-3 NA TGTGCCATCAATTCCGCGGGACTTGATACGCAGTATTTT CAINSAGLDTQYF
15 TRBD1 TRBJ1-6 TRBV6-5 NA TGTGCCAGCAGTTACGGTACAGGGGACAATTCACCCCTCCACTTT CASSYGTGDNSPLHF
13 TRBD1 TRBJ1-2 TRBV12-3/TRBV12-4 NA TGTGCCAGCAGTCGGGACAGGGTCGTTGGCTACACCTTC CASSRDRVVGYTF
15 NA TRBJ1-5 TRBV28 once TGTGCCAGCAGTTTAGTTTTGGGCGCGGGTCAGCCCCAGCATTTT CASSLVLGAGQPQHF
14 NA TRBJ1-2 TRBV2 NA TGTGCCAGCAGTGAACTGGGAGAAAGGGATGGCTACACCTTC CASSELGERDGYTF
14 NA TRBJ2-7 TRBV21-1 once TGTGCCAGCAGCCCCCAGGACAGGGATTACGAGCAGTACTTC CASSPQDRDYEQYF
16 NA TRBJ1-2 TRBV6-5 NA TGTGCCAGCAGTTACGGTTGGAGCCTACTCCAACATGGCTACACCTTC CASSYGWSLLQHGYTF
16 NA TRBJ2-3 TRBV9 NA TGTGCCAGCAGCTCAACGGGACACCGAGGGTCAGATACGCAGTATTTT CASSSTGHRGSDTQYF